The T cell receptor (beta chain) described here comes from a study of cytomegalovirus exposure and HLA in healthy donors. Clones were read by immunoSEQ multiplex PCR, and TCRdb kept only the in-frame ones, dropping some. This sample has more than 300,000 clones, with more than 80% found just once. As concerns this clone: Antigen unknown.

V shed 5 bases, J shed 1 base, and the junction held 9 bases outside the gene matches. Germline V gives CDR1 SGHAT, CDR2 FQNNGV. The CDR3 has 17 amino acids. General observations from the study: It was reportedly the case that the classifier diagnosed cytomegalovirus status with high specificity and sensitivity. TCR beta chains numbering 164 were designated cytomegalovirus-associated.

The specimen was PBMCs. The chain has TRBV11-2 and TRBJ2-3; 10 bases fit TRBD2. This TCR came from a woman aged 18-29 years in good health and CMV-seronegative. For the CDR3, the DNA is TGTGCCAGCAGCACCGGGACTAGCGAATTTGGCACAGATACGCAGTATTTT. Its translation: CASSTGTSEFGTDTQYF.